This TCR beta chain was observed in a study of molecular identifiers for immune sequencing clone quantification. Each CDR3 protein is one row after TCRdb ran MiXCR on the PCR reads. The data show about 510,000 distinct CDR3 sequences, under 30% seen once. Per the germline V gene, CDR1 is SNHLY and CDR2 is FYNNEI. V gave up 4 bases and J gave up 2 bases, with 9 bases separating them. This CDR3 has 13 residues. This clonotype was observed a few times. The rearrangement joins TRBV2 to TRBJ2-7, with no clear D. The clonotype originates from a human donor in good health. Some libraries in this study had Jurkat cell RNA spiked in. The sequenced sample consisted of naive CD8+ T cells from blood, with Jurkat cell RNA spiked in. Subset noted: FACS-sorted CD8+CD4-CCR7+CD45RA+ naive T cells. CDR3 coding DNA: TGTGCCAGCAGTGTCCGTACGGCCTACGAGCAGTACTTC. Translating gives CASSVRTAYEQYF.